The table lists the clone carrying this TCR beta chain with a few counts. These data belong to a study of blood T cells in healthy people across ages. Primers used in a second PCR of about 6 to 11 cycles were a sample-barcoded 5' primer and a J-beta primer mix. Using its own MiXCR run on the 5' RACE reads, TCRdb lists one record per CDR3 protein. The table has under 2 million distinct CDR3 sequences, roughly 32% seen once; the top ten hold over 9%. Per the germline V gene, CDR1 is DFQATT and CDR2 is SNEGSKA (reference sequence). The CDR3 length is 14 residues. Trimming took off 3 bases at V and 6 bases at J, with 15 bases between the two ends.

The sequence came from a woman aged 25 to 39 in good health. Sequenced sample: blood. The chain employs TRBV20-1 and TRBJ2-1; D not resolved. CDR3 DNA: TGCAGTGCTAGCGCTAGAACGAGATCCAATGAGCAGTTCTTC. Translation gives CSASARTRSNEQFF.